This is a list of T cell receptor beta chains from one sample in a study of blood T cell repertoires in COVID-19. Generated by immunoSEQ multiplex PCR, the TCRdb table keeps only in-frame clones and is missing some. Here the sample spans about 200,000 clones, approximately 90% being singletons. Input material: PBMCs or T cells enriched from blood (not recorded which). The receptors were gathered from a woman in her thirties or forties in a cohort exposed to, infected with or recovered from COVID-19 (not recorded which). The CDR3 runs from the conserved cysteine through the conserved F or W. D genes are given only for firm matches. Some rows mark clone size as missing; the rest say once, few, many or name a class of expanded clone.

v_call	d_call	clone_size	j_call	cdr3_nt	cdr3_aa
TRBV5-1	NA	NA	TRBJ1-2	TGCGCCAGCGGGCAGGGAAGTGGCTACACCTTC	CASGQGSGYTF
TRBV5-1	NA	once	TRBJ2-7	TGCGCCAGCAGCACCGGAGCAGGGAACTACGAGCAGTACTTC	CASSTGAGNYEQYF
TRBV13	TRBD1	NA	TRBJ2-7	TGTGCCAGCAGCCACGGGACAGGAGGTTACGAGCAGTACTTC	CASSHGTGGYEQYF
TRBV7-9	NA	NA	TRBJ1-1	TGTGCCAGCAGCTTAGCCAGGGTCACTGAAGCTTTCTTT	CASSLARVTEAFF
TRBV11-3	TRBD2	NA	TRBJ2-1	TGTGCCAGCAGCTTAGGTGGACTAGCCGATGAGCAGTTCTTC	CASSLGGLADEQFF
TRBV15	TRBD1	NA	TRBJ2-7	TGTGCCACCAGCAGCGACAGGGGCTACGAGCAGTACTTC	CATSSDRGYEQYF
TRBV19	NA	NA	TRBJ1-1	TGTGCCAGTAGTTCACCCAGAAAAGCTTTCTTT	CASSSPRKAFF
TRBV9	NA	NA	TRBJ2-7	TGTGCCAGCAGCGTAGTCCAAACGGGGATACTCTACGAGCAGTACTTC	CASSVVQTGILYEQYF
TRBV19	NA	NA	TRBJ2-5	TGTGCCAGTGCGCGAGAGGGTATCGACCCAGAGACCCAGTACTTC	CASAREGIDPETQYF
TRBV10-3	TRBD1	NA	TRBJ2-6	TGTGCCATCAGACCGGGACAGGGACCCCCTGGGGCCAACGTCCTGACTTTC	CAIRPGQGPPGANVLTF
TRBV3-1/TRBV3-2	NA	NA	TRBJ2-5	TGTGCCAGCAGCCAAGTGACCCGGGGTTGGAGGGAGACCCAGTACTTC	CASSQVTRGWRETQYF
TRBV6-1	NA	NA	TRBJ1-2	TGTGCCAGCAGTGACAGGGAAAACTATGGCTACACCTTC	CASSDRENYGYTF
TRBV5-1	NA	once	TRBJ2-1	TGCGCCAGCAGCTTTAGCGGCTACAATGAGCAGTTCTTC	CASSFSGYNEQFF
TRBV5-1	TRBD1	few	TRBJ2-1	TGCGCCAGCAGCTACACGCAGGGGGTCCGGGAGCAGTTCTTC	CASSYTQGVREQFF
TRBV10-3	NA	NA	TRBJ2-5	TGTGCCACAGGCGGAGGGGACCAAGAGACCCAGTACTTC	CATGGGDQETQYF
TRBV14	TRBD1	NA	TRBJ1-2	TGTGCCAGCAGAGAAACAGGGGGCTCGGGTGGCTACACCTTC	CASRETGGSGGYTF
TRBV27	TRBD1	NA	TRBJ2-5	TGTGCCAGCAGTTTTAGGGGGCAGAGTCAAGAGACCCAGTACTTC	CASSFRGQSQETQYF
TRBV28	NA	NA	TRBJ2-3	TGTGCCAGCAGTTTTGGCAGGGACACAGATACGCAGTATTTT	CASSFGRDTDTQYF
TRBV4-1	NA	NA	TRBJ2-1	TGCGCCAGTACTACCCTTTCAGGGGTTAATGAGCAGTTCTTC	CASTTLSGVNEQFF
TRBV19	NA	NA	TRBJ2-3	TGTGCCAGTAACTCCAGGACTAGCACAGATACGCAGTATTTT	CASNSRTSTDTQYF
TRBV5-6	TRBD2	once	TRBJ2-5	TGTGCCAGCAGTTCGGGACTAGCGAGGGAGACCCAGTACTTC	CASSSGLARETQYF
TRBV27	NA	few	TRBJ1-1	TGTGCCAGCAGTCGCGGGTTTGAAGCTTTCTTT	CASSRGFEAFF
TRBV24-1	NA	NA	TRBJ2-3	TGTGCCACCAGTGACTCCGGGGGGCCTGGAGATACGCAGTATTTT	CATSDSGGPGDTQYF
TRBV19	NA	NA	TRBJ2-6	TGTGCCAGTAGTATTACCTCGGGGGGCGAAGGGGCCAACGTCCTGACTTTC	CASSITSGGEGANVLTF
TRBV6-5	NA	NA	TRBJ1-3	TGTGCCAGCAGTTACGGAGCTAACTCTGGAAACACCATATATTTT	CASSYGANSGNTIYF
TRBV14	TRBD2	NA	TRBJ2-3	TGTGCCAGCAGAGCTAGCGGGAGGGGGTCTTCAGATACGCAGTATTTT	CASRASGRGSSDTQYF
TRBV15	TRBD1	NA	TRBJ2-3	TGTGCCACGGGGACAGGGGGCTTAAAGAAAGATACGCAGTATTTT	CATGTGGLKKDTQYF
TRBV27	NA	NA	TRBJ2-7	TGTGCCAGCAGTTTATCCGCGACTTACGAGCAGTACTTC	CASSLSATYEQYF
TRBV13	NA	NA	TRBJ1-2	TGTGCCAGCAGCTTATACGGCGGGATCGCTAACTATGGCTACACCTTC	CASSLYGGIANYGYTF
TRBV7-9	NA	NA	TRBJ1-1	TGTGCCAGCAGCTTAGTAGGGGTGGACACTGAAGCTTTCTTT	CASSLVGVDTEAFF
TRBV27	NA	NA	TRBJ2-1	TGTGCCAGCAGTTTGGTGAGCTCCTACAATGAGCAGTTCTTC	CASSLVSSYNEQFF
TRBV15	NA	NA	TRBJ2-7	TGTGCCACCAGCAGAGTAGGGGCTGGGGACGAGCAGTACTTC	CATSRVGAGDEQYF
TRBV27	TRBD1	NA	TRBJ2-7	TGTGCCAGCAGTTTATTAGGGACAGGGTCTCCCTACGAGCAGTACTTC	CASSLLGTGSPYEQYF
TRBV27	NA	NA	TRBJ1-2	TGTGCCAGCAGTCCTCTTTGGGGGGGCGACGGTGGCTACACCTTC	CASSPLWGGDGGYTF
TRBV5-1	NA	NA	TRBJ1-2	TGCGCCAGCAGCTTGGCCGACAGTAGGTATGGCTACACCTTC	CASSLADSRYGYTF
TRBV3-1/TRBV3-2	NA	NA	TRBJ2-7	TGTGCCAGCAGCCCGAAACCGGGAGACCCCTACGAGCAGTACTTC	CASSPKPGDPYEQYF
TRBV2	TRBD1	NA	TRBJ2-1	TGTGCCAGCAGTACGCCACAGGGGGCGGGCAATGAGCAGTTCTTC	CASSTPQGAGNEQFF
TRBV24-1	TRBD1	NA	TRBJ1-5	TGTGCCACCAGTGACCCCCGGACAGGGGGCTGGAGCAATCAGCCCCAGCATTTT	CATSDPRTGGWSNQPQHF
TRBV27	NA	once	TRBJ1-2	TGTGCCAGCAGTGGGGGAGGGATCTATGGCTACACCTTC	CASSGGGIYGYTF
TRBV24-1	NA	NA	TRBJ1-2	TGTGCCACCAGTGATTCGGGGTCGGTAGGCTACACCTTC	CATSDSGSVGYTF
TRBV7-2	TRBD1	NA	TRBJ1-5	TGTGCCAGCAGCGTGACAGGGGGAAATCAGCCCCAGCATTTT	CASSVTGGNQPQHF
TRBV6-5	TRBD1	NA	TRBJ1-2	TGTGCCAGCAGAGGGACAGGGGCAACCTATGGCTACACCTTC	CASRGTGATYGYTF